What follows describes a single T cell receptor beta chain. This entry belongs to a study of CD8 T cells in Susac syndrome. Negative isolation yielded CD8+ and CD4+ T cells; FACS enriched TEMRA cells. Reverse transcription used about 0.45 to 1 ug RNA and random hexamers. An immunoSEQ multiplex PCR amplified TCR beta CDR3 over 54 Vbeta and 13 Jbeta. TCRdb reanalysed the immunoSEQ multiplex PCR reads using MiXCR and keeps one entry per CDR3 protein. The sample lists roughly 140,000 distinct CDR3 sequences; roughly 94% were seen once. The junction had 5 bases not matched to a gene; V was cut back by 6 bases and J by 6 bases. CDR3 length: 12 amino acids. Germline V lookup: CDR1 SQVTM, CDR2 ANQGSEA.

This sequence was found in a human donor with multiple sclerosis. The sequenced material came from CD8+ T cells from PBMCs. The chain carries TRBV29-1 and TRBJ1-2; the match to TRBD1 covers 9 bases. CDR3 in amino acids: CSVPTGGDGYTF. CDR3 coding DNA: TGCAGCGTACCGACAGGGGGTGATGGCTACACCTTC. Combining the CDR3 with reference TRBV29-1 and TRBJ1-2 gives the whole variable domain SAVISQKPSRDICQRGTSLTIQCQVDSQVTMMFWYRQQPGQSLTLIATANQGSEATYESGFVIDKFPISRPNLTFSTLTVSNMSPEDSSIYLCSVPTGGDGYTFGSGTRLTVV.